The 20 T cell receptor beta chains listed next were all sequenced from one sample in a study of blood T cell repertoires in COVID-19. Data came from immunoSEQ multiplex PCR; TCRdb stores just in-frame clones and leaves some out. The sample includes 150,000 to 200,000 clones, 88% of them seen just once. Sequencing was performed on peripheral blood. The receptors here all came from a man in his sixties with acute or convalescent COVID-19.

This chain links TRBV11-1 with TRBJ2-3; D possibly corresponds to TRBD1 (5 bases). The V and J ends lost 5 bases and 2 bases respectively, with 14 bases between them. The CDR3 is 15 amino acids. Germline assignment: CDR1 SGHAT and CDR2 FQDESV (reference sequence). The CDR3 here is CASSATDAPTDTQYF. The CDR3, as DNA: TGTGCCAGCAGCGCGACAGACGCCCCCACAGATACGCAGTATTTT.

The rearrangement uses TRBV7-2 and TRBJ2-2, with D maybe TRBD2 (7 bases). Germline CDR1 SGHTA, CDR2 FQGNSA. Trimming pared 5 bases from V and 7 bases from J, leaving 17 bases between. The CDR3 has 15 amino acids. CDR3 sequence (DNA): TGTGCCAGCAGCCCTGGGGGCGGGAGCAGCGGGGAGCTGTTTTTT. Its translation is CASSPGGGSSGELFF.

The CDR3 DNA is TGTGCCTGGAGTGTACGGGGGGAACAGCCCCAGCATTTT. Translated, it gives CAWSVRGEQPQHF. The chain joins TRBV30 to TRBJ1-5, with a tentative D call TRBD1 (5 bases). Looked up from germline, CDR1 is GTSNPN and CDR2 is SVGIG (reference sequence). Trimming shortened V by 0 bases and J by 7 bases, and 10 bases separated the two germline ends. CDR3 length: 13 residues.

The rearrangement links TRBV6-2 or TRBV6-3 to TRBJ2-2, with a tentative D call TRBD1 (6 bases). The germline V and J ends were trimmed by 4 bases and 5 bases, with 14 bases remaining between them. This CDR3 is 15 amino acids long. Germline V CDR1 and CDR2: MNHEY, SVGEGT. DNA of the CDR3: TGTGCCAGCAGTTCCACAGGGCGTGGGACCGGGGAGCTGTTTTTT. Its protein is CASSSTGRGTGELFF.

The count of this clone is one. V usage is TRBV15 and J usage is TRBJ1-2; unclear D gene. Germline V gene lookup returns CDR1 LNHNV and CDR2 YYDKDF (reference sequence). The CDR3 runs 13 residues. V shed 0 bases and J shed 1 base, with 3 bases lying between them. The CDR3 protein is CATSRDNNYGYTF. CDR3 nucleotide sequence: TGTGCCACCAGCAGAGACAATAACTATGGCTACACCTTC.

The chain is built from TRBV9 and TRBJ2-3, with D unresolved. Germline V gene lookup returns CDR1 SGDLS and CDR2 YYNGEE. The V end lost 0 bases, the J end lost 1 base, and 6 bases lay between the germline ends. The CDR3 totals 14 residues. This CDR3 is CASSVVVGTDTQYF. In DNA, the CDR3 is TGTGCCAGCAGCGTAGTAGTGGGCACAGATACGCAGTATTTT.

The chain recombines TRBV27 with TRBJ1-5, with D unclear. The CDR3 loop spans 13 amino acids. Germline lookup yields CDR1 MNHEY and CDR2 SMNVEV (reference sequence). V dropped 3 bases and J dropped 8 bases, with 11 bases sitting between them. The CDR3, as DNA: TGTGCCAGCAGTTTGAACAGATGGGAGCCCCAGCATTTT. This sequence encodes CASSLNRWEPQHF.

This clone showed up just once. CDR3 amino acids: CASSHHRDTDTQYF. The CDR3 DNA reads as TGTGCCAGCAGTCACCACAGGGACACAGATACGCAGTATTTT. The rearrangement links TRBV6-5 to TRBJ2-3; possible D gene TRBD1, 6 bases. V lost 5 bases, J lost 2 bases, and 11 bases lay in between. Germline CDR1 MNHEY, CDR2 SVGAGI. CDR3 length equals 14 residues.

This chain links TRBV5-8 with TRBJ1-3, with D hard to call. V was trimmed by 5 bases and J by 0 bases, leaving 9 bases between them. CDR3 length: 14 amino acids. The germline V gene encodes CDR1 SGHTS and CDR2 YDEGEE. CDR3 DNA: TGTGCCAGCAGAGTCAGCGGCTCTGGAAACACCATATATTTT. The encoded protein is CASRVSGSGNTIYF.

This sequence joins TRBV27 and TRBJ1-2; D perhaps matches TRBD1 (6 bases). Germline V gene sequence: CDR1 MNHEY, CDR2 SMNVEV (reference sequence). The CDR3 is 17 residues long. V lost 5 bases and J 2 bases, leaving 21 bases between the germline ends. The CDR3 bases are TGTGCCAGCAGTCCCAGCCCTGGGGGCCTGGGGAACTATGGCTACACCTTC. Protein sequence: CASSPSPGGLGNYGYTF.

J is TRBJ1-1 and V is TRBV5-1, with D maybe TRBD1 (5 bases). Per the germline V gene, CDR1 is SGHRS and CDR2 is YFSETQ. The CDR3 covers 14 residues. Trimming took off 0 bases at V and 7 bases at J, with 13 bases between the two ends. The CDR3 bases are TGCGCCAGCAGCTTGGACGTGGGGCGAGGTGAAGCTTTCTTT. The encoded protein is CASSLDVGRGEAFF.

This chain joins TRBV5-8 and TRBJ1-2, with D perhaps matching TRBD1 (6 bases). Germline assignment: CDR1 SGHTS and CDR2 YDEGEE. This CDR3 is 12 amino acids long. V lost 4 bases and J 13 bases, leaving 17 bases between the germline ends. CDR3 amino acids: CASSLRTDLRTF. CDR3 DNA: TGTGCCAGCAGCCTTAGGACAGACCTACGCACCTTC.

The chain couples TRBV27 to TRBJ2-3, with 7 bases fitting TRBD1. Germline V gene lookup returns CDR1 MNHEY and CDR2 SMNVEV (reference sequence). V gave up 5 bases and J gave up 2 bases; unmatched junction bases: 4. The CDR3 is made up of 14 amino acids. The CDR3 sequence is CASSQGVFTDTQYF. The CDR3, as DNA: TGTGCCAGCAGTCAGGGGGTATTCACAGATACGCAGTATTTT.

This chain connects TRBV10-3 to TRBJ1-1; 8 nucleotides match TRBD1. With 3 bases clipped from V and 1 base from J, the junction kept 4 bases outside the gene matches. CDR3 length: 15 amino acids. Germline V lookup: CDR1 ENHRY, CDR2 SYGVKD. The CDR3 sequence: CAISDSGQGNTEAFF. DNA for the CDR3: TGTGCCATCAGTGATTCAGGACAGGGGAACACTGAAGCTTTCTTT.

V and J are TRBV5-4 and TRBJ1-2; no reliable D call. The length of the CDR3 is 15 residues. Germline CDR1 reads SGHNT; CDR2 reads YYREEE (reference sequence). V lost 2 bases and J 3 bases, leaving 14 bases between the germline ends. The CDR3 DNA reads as TGTGCCAGCAGCTTTGTTGCGGCCTGGGACTATGGCTACACCTTC. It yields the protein CASSFVAAWDYGYTF. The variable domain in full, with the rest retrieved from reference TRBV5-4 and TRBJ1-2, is ETGVTQSPTHLIKTRGQQVTLRCSSQSGHNTVSWYQQALGQGPQFIFQYYREEENGRGNFPPRFSGLQFPNYSSELNVNALELDDSALYLCASSFVAAWDYGYTFGSGTRLTVV.

The DNA for the CDR3 is TGTGCCAGCAGCTACAGGGGTCGCTATGGCTACACCTTC. It translates to CASSYRGRYGYTF. The rearrangement joins TRBV7-8 to TRBJ1-2; 7 positions agree with TRBD1. Losses at the gene ends were 4 bases for V and 4 bases for J; bases not matched to a gene: 3. Germline V gene sequence: CDR1 SGHVS, CDR2 FQNEAQ. This CDR3 is 13 amino acids long.

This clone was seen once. The CDR3 spells CASSPVVEETQYF. The CDR3 DNA reads TGTGCCAGCAGCCCCGTAGTCGAAGAGACCCAGTACTTC. The V and J genes are TRBV5-6 and TRBJ2-5; no definite D call. Per germline, CDR1 SGHDT and CDR2 YYEEEE. Trimming removed 4 bases at V and 3 bases at J, with 10 bases between. The CDR3 loop spans 13 amino acids.

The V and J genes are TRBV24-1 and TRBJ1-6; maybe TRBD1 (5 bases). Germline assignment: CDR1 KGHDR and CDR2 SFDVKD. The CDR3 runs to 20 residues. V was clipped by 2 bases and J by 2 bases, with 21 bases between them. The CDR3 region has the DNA TGTGCCACCAGTGATTCGGCCGGGACCCCGGAGGGGCCCTATAATTCACCCCTCCACTTT. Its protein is CATSDSAGTPEGPYNSPLHF.

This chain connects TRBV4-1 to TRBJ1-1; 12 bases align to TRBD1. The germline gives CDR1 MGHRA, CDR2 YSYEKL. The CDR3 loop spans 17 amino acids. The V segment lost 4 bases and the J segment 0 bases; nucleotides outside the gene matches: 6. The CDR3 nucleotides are TGCGCCAGCAGCCTAACTGGGACAGGGGGCCTGAACACTGAAGCTTTCTTT. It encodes CASSLTGTGGLNTEAFF.

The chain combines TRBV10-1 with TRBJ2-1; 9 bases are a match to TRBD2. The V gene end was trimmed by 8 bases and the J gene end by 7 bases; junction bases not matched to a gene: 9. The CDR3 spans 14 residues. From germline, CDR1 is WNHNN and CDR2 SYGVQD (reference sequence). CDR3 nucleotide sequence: TGCGCCAGCTCGAGGTCTAGCGGGGAAAATGAGCAGTTCTTC. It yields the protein CASSRSSGENEQFF.